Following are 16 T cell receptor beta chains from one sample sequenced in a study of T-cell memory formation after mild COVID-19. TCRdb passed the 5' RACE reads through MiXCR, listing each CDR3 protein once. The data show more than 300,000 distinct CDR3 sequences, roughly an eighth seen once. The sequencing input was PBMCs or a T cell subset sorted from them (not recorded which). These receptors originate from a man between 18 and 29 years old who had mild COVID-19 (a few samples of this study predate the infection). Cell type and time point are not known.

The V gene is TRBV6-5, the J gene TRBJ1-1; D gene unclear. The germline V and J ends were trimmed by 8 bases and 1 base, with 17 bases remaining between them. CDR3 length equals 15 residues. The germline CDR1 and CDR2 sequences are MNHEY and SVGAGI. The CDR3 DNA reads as TGTGCCAGCGCAATAGTTGGTCAACCGAACACTGAAGCTTTCTTT. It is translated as CASAIVGQPNTEAFF.

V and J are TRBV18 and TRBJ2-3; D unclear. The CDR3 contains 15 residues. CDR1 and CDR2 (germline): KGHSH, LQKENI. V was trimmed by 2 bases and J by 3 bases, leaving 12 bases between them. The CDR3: CASSPGLGWTDTQYF. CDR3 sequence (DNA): TGTGCCAGCTCACCAGGGCTAGGTTGGACAGATACGCAGTATTTT.

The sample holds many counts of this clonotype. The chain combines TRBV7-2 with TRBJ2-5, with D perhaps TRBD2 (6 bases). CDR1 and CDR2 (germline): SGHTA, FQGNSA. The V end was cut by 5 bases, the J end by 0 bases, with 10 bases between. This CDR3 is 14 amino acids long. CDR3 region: CASSRGDYQETQYF. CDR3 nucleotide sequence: TGTGCCAGCAGCCGCGGGGACTACCAAGAGACCCAGTACTTC. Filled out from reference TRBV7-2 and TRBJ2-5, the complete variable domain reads GAGVSQSPSNKVTEKGKDVELRCDPISGHTALYWYRQSLGQGLEFLIYFQGNSAPDKSGLPSDRFSAERTGGSVSTLTIQRTQQEDSAVYLCASSRGDYQETQYFGPGTRLLVL.

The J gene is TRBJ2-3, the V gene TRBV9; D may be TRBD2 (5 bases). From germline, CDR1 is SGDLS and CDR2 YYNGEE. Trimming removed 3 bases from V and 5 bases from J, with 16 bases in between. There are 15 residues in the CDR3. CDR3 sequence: CASSDRGVLRDTQYF. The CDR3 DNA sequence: TGTGCCAGCAGCGACCGGGGTGTACTCCGAGATACGCAGTATTTT. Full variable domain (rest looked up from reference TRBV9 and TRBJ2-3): DSGVTQTPKHLITATGQRVTLRCSPRSGDLSVYWYQQSLDQGLQFLIQYYNGEERAKGNILERFSAQQFPDLHSELNLSSLELGDSALYFCASSDRGVLRDTQYFGPGTRLTVL.

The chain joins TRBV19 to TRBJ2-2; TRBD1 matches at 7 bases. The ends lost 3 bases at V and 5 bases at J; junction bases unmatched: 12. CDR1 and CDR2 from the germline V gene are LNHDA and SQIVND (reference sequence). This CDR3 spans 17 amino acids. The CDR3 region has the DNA TGTGCCAGTAGTATTTCTGGACAGGCCTTAAGAACCGGGGAGCTGTTTTTT. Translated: CASSISGQALRTGELFF.

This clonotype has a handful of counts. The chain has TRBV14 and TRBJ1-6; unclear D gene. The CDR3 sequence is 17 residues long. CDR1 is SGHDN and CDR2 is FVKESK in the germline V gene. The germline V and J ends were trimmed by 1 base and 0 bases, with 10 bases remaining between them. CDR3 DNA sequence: TGTGCCAGCAGCCAAGGATACGGGAGCTCCTATAATTCACCCCTCCACTTT. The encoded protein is CASSQGYGSSYNSPLHF.

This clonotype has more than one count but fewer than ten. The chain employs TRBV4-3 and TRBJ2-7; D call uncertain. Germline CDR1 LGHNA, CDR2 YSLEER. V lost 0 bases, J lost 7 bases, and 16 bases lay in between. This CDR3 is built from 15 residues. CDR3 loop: CASSQDIVTPVEQYF. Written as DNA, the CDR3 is TGCGCCAGCAGCCAAGATATAGTCACCCCCGTTGAGCAGTACTTC.

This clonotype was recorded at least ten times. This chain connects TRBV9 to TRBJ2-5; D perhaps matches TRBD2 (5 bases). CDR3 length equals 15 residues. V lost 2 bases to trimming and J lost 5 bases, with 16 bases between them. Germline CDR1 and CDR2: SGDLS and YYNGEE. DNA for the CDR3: TGTGCCAGCAGCGTCGCGGGTTGGGCTCGGGAGACCCAGTACTTC. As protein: CASSVAGWARETQYF.

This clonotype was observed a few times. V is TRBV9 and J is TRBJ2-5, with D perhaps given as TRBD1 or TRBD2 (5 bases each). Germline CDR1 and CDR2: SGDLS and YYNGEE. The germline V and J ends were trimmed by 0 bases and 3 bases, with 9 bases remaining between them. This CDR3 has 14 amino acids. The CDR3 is CASSVAWGKETQYF. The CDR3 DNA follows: TGTGCCAGCAGCGTAGCGTGGGGGAAAGAGACCCAGTACTTC.

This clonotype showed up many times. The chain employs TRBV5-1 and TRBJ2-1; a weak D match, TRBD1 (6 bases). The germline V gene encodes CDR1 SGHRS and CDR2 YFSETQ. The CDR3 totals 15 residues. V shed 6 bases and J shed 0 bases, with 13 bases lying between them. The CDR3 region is CASTPGHSSYNEQFF. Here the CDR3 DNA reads TGCGCCAGCACCCCGGGACATAGCTCCTACAATGAGCAGTTCTTC.

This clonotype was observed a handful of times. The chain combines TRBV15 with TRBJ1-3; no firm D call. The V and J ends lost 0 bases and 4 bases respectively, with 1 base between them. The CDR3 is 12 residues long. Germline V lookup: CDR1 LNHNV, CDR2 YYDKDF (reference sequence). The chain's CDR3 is CATSREGNTIYF. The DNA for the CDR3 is TGTGCCACCAGCAGAGAAGGAAACACCATATATTTT.

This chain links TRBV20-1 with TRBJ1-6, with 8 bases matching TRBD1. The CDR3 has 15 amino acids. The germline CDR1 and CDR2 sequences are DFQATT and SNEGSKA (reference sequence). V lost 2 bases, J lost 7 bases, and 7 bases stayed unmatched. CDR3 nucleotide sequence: TGCAGTGCTAGACCGGACAGGGCTGGCAATTCACCCCTCCACTTT. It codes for CSARPDRAGNSPLHF.

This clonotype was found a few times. The CDR3 coding sequence is TGTGCCAGCAGTACCTCAGATAACACTGAAGCTTTCTTT. It is translated as CASSTSDNTEAFF. The chain has TRBV12-3 or TRBV12-4 and TRBJ1-1; D unresolved. The CDR3 is 13 residues long. V lost 5 bases and J 2 bases, leaving 9 bases between the germline ends.

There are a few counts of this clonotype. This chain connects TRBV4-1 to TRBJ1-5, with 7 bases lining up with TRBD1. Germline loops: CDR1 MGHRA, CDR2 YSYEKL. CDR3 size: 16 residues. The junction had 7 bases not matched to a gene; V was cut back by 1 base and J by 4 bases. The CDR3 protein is CASSQGQGQVNQPQHF. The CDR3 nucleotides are TGCGCCAGCAGCCAAGGGCAAGGACAGGTAAATCAGCCCCAGCATTTT.

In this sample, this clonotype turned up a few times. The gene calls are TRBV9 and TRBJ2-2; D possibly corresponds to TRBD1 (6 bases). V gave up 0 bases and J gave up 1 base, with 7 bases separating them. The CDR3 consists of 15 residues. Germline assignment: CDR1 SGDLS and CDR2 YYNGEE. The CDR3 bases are TGTGCCAGCAGCGTAGCAGGGGTGAACACCGGGGAGCTGTTTTTT. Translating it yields CASSVAGVNTGELFF.

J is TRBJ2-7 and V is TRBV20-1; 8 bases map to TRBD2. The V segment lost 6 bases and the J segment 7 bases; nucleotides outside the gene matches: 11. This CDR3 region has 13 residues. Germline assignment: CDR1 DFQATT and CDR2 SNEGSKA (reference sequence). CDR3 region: CSAIRTSSGEQYF. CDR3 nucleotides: TGCAGTGCCATACGGACTAGCTCAGGAGAGCAGTACTTC.